These 9 T cell receptor beta chains share one sample of origin, sequenced in a study of shared clonotypes between healthy human individuals. The assay was immunoSEQ multiplex PCR, and TCRdb's table has in-frame clones only and misses some. The sample has over a million clones, about 70% seen once; the top ten hold roughly 1.5%. Sequenced sample: memory CD4+ T cells sorted from blood. Subset noted: CD45RA-negative fraction. The receptors stem from a man younger than 35 in good health.

V and J are TRBV7-2 and TRBJ2-1; no clear D gene. The ends were cut back, 0 bases at V and 3 bases at J, with 3 bases in the middle. Germline V gives CDR1 SGHTA, CDR2 FQGNSA. The CDR3 is made up of 13 amino acids. The CDR3 coding sequence is TGTGCCAGCAGCTTAGCTATCTACAATGAGCAGTTCTTC. Protein: CASSLAIYNEQFF.

This rearrangement joins TRBV11-3 to TRBJ2-1; 8 nucleotides line up with TRBD1. V lost 4 bases and J lost 8; bases outside the gene matches: 7. CDR1 and CDR2 (germline): SGHNT, YENEEA. The CDR3 totals 14 residues. The CDR3 region is CASSSGQGFDEQFF. The CDR3 coding sequence is TGTGCCAGCAGCTCCGGACAGGGCTTCGATGAGCAGTTCTTC.

The chain joins TRBV30 to TRBJ2-7; 10 bases are a match to TRBD2. The CDR3 length is 12 residues. Germline-derived CDR1 and CDR2 are GTSNPN and SVGIG (reference sequence). Trimming took 0 bases from V and 7 from J; bases not matched to a gene: 0. This chain's CDR3 is CAWSVLAGEQYF. CDR3 in DNA: TGTGCCTGGAGTGTACTAGCGGGGGAGCAGTACTTC. Combining the CDR3 with reference TRBV30 and TRBJ2-7 gives the whole variable domain SQTIHQWPATLVQPVGSPLSLECTVEGTSNPNLYWYRQAAGRGLQLLFYSVGIGQISSEVPQNLSASRPQDRQFILSSKKLLLSDSGFYLCAWSVLAGEQYFGPGTRLTVT.

Comment on this clone: The sample has other DNA sequences that encode this CDR3 too. The V and J genes are TRBV30 and TRBJ2-7; no definite D call. Trimming removed 2 bases at V and 4 bases at J, with 6 bases between. Germline CDR1 reads GTSNPN; CDR2 reads SVGIG (reference sequence). The CDR3 has 11 residues. Here the CDR3 DNA reads TGTGCCTGGAGTAATAGGTACGAGCAGTACTTC. Amino acids: CAWSNRYEQYF. The entire variable domain, with the rest obtained from reference TRBV30 and TRBJ2-7, is as follows: SQTIHQWPATLVQPVGSPLSLECTVEGTSNPNLYWYRQAAGRGLQLLFYSVGIGQISSEVPQNLSASRPQDRQFILSSKKLLLSDSGFYLCAWSNRYEQYFGPGTRLTVT.

With regard to this clone: With a much larger clone just one base away, this may be a read error. The chain uses TRBV7-2 and TRBJ2-3; possibly TRBD2 for D (6 bases). Germline V lookup: CDR1 SGHTA, CDR2 FQGNSA. Trimming pared 5 bases from V and 2 bases from J, leaving 8 bases between. CDR3 size: 13 residues. The CDR3 nucleotides are TGTGCCAGCAGCCCGGACTACACAGATACGCAGTATTTT. It encodes CASSPDYTDTQYF.

The chain employs TRBV19 and TRBJ1-6; D not certain. CDR3 length: 16 amino acids. The germline gives CDR1 LNHDA, CDR2 SQIVND (reference sequence). Between the trimmed V and J ends, which lost 4 bases and 5 bases, there was a span of 15 bases. As DNA, the CDR3 is TGTGCCAGTAGTACCTCGGACGGTTATAATAATTCACCCCTCCACTTT. It is translated as CASSTSDGYNNSPLHF.

For this clone: The sample holds other DNA sequences that translate to the same CDR3. J is TRBJ2-1 and V is TRBV27; D gene ambiguous. V was pared by 1 base and J by 4 bases, with 11 bases between. This CDR3 contains 15 residues. Looked up from germline, CDR1 is MNHEY and CDR2 is SMNVEV (reference sequence). In DNA form, the CDR3 reads TGTGCCAGCAGTTTATTTTTAGCTGGGTACAATGAGCAGTTCTTC. This translates into CASSLFLAGYNEQFF.

The chain links TRBV18 to TRBJ1-5; 8 nucleotides align to TRBD1. Germline assignment: CDR1 KGHSH and CDR2 LQKENI. V shed 4 bases, J shed 6 bases, and the junction held 8 bases outside the gene matches. The CDR3 has 15 amino acids. Written as DNA, the CDR3 is TGTGCCAGCTCACAGGGGACAGGAGGAACTCAGCCCCAGCATTTT. The encoded protein is CASSQGTGGTQPQHF.

The chain uses TRBV2 and TRBJ2-5; D is unclear. The CDR3 totals 13 residues. Trimming pared 4 bases from V and 3 bases from J, leaving 9 bases between. The V gene's germline CDR1 is SNHLY and CDR2 FYNNEI. The chain's CDR3 is CASSGESKETQYF. Here the CDR3 DNA reads TGTGCCAGCAGTGGAGAGTCCAAAGAGACCCAGTACTTC.